The rows below give T cell receptor beta chains drawn from one sample of a study of shared clonotypes between healthy human individuals. Here immunoSEQ multiplex PCR was the method, and the copy in TCRdb shows in-frame clones only, minus some. The table records some 630,000 clones, more than 70% of them present only once. Sequencing was carried out using memory CD4+ T cells sorted from blood. The origin of the receptors is a woman in her 30s in good health. Each CDR3 is given with its conserved first and last residue. A D gene is named only where the DNA matches it firmly. A clone size is listed for some rows: how often the clone was seen (once, few, many), or a class if it is expanded.

v_gene: TRBV9; d_gene: -; j_gene: TRBJ1-2; abundance: once; CDR3aa: CASSFSTTGLARGYTF; CDR3nt: TGTGCCAGCAGCTTCAGTACGACAGGCCTAGCGAGGGGCTACACCTTC
v_gene: TRBV6-1; d_gene: TRBD1; j_gene: TRBJ1-2; abundance: -; CDR3aa: CASSGQGSYGYTF; CDR3nt: TGTGCCAGCAGCGGACAGGGATCCTATGGCTACACCTTC
v_gene: TRBV27; d_gene: -; j_gene: TRBJ1-3; abundance: -; CDR3aa: CASSSGGSGNTIYF; CDR3nt: TGTGCCAGCAGTTCCGGGGGTTCTGGAAACACCATATATTTT
v_gene: TRBV6-5; d_gene: -; j_gene: TRBJ2-5; abundance: -; CDR3aa: CASSWSGLQGETQYF; CDR3nt: TGTGCCAGCAGTTGGTCCGGACTGCAAGGGGAGACCCAGTACTTC
v_gene: TRBV5-8; d_gene: TRBD2; j_gene: TRBJ2-1; abundance: -; CDR3aa: CASSLRTSGRNEQFF; CDR3nt: TGTGCCAGCAGCCTACGGACTAGCGGGAGGAATGAGCAGTTCTTC
v_gene: TRBV16; d_gene: TRBD2; j_gene: TRBJ2-7; abundance: -; CDR3aa: CASSLGLDGGEQYF; CDR3nt: TGTGCCAGCAGCCTTGGACTAGATGGCGGCGAGCAGTACTTC
v_gene: TRBV5-1; d_gene: -; j_gene: TRBJ2-7; abundance: -; CDR3aa: CASSLGSPSYEQYF; CDR3nt: TGCGCCAGCAGCCTGGGTAGTCCTTCCTACGAGCAGTACTTC
v_gene: TRBV9; d_gene: TRBD2; j_gene: TRBJ2-1; abundance: few; CDR3aa: CASSVATSGRGDEQFF; CDR3nt: TGTGCCAGCAGCGTAGCTACGAGCGGGAGAGGCGATGAGCAGTTCTTC
v_gene: TRBV30; d_gene: -; j_gene: TRBJ1-5; abundance: -; CDR3aa: CAWSYRIGRNQPQHF; CDR3nt: TGTGCCTGGAGTTACAGGATCGGTCGCAATCAGCCCCAGCATTTT
v_gene: TRBV27; d_gene: -; j_gene: TRBJ1-2; abundance: -; CDR3aa: CASSFSAGYGYTF; CDR3nt: TGTGCCAGCAGTTTCTCAGCCGGCTATGGCTACACCTTC
v_gene: TRBV5-1; d_gene: TRBD1; j_gene: TRBJ2-2; abundance: few; CDR3aa: CASSFTGAPNTGELFF; CDR3nt: TGCGCCAGCAGCTTTACAGGGGCACCGAACACCGGGGAGCTGTTTTTT
v_gene: TRBV4-1; d_gene: -; j_gene: TRBJ1-1; abundance: -; CDR3aa: CASSLWGAEAFF; CDR3nt: TGCGCCAGCAGCCTGTGGGGTGCTGAAGCTTTCTTT
v_gene: TRBV27; d_gene: TRBD2; j_gene: TRBJ2-1; abundance: few; CDR3aa: CASSRTSGSYNEQFF; CDR3nt: TGTGCCAGCAGCCGCACTAGCGGGTCCTACAATGAGCAGTTCTTC
v_gene: TRBV6-6; d_gene: -; j_gene: TRBJ1-5; abundance: -; CDR3aa: CASSYQGSAGQPQHF; CDR3nt: TGTGCCAGCAGTTACCAGGGGTCTGCAGGTCAGCCCCAGCATTTT
v_gene: TRBV5-6; d_gene: TRBD2; j_gene: TRBJ2-2; abundance: -; CDR3aa: CASSLVAGVGELFF; CDR3nt: TGTGCCAGCAGCTTGGTAGCGGGAGTCGGGGAGCTGTTTTTT
v_gene: TRBV7-9; d_gene: TRBD2; j_gene: TRBJ2-2; abundance: few; CDR3aa: CASSVSGSVTGELFF; CDR3nt: TGTGCCAGCAGCGTTAGCGGGAGTGTCACCGGGGAGCTGTTTTTT
v_gene: TRBV10-1; d_gene: TRBD2; j_gene: TRBJ2-7; abundance: -; CDR3aa: CASSENSRTSGVIDEQYF; CDR3nt: TGCGCCAGCAGTGAAAACTCAAGGACTAGCGGGGTAATCGACGAGCAGTACTTC
v_gene: TRBV19; d_gene: -; j_gene: TRBJ2-3; abundance: -; CDR3aa: CASSQTRYTQYF; CDR3nt: TGTGCCAGTAGTCAAACGCGATATACGCAGTATTTT
v_gene: TRBV18; d_gene: -; j_gene: TRBJ2-1; abundance: -; CDR3aa: CASSSYGDEQFF; CDR3nt: TGTGCCAGCTCCTCTTACGGGGATGAGCAGTTCTTC
v_gene: TRBV10-1; d_gene: -; j_gene: TRBJ2-1; abundance: -; CDR3aa: CASRLTGTEQFF; CDR3nt: TGCGCCAGCAGGCTTACTGGGACAGAGCAGTTCTTC
v_gene: TRBV5-1; d_gene: TRBD2; j_gene: TRBJ2-3; abundance: -; CDR3aa: CASSLAGNSGRANTQYF; CDR3nt: TGCGCCAGCAGCTTGGCCGGGAATAGCGGGAGGGCAAATACGCAGTATTTT
v_gene: TRBV5-1; d_gene: -; j_gene: TRBJ2-1; abundance: -; CDR3aa: CASSPDSTSYNEQFF; CDR3nt: TGCGCCAGCAGCCCGGACTCCACCTCCTACAATGAGCAGTTCTTC
v_gene: TRBV6-5; d_gene: TRBD1; j_gene: TRBJ2-7; abundance: -; CDR3aa: CASSYSAQGANYEQYF; CDR3nt: TGTGCCAGCAGTTACTCGGCTCAGGGGGCCAACTACGAGCAGTACTTC
v_gene: TRBV18; d_gene: TRBD1; j_gene: TRBJ2-6; abundance: -; CDR3aa: CASSGERQGSNVLTF; CDR3nt: TGTGCCAGCTCGGGAGAGCGACAGGGGTCCAACGTCCTGACTTTC
v_gene: TRBV10-3; d_gene: -; j_gene: TRBJ2-2; abundance: -; CDR3aa: CAIRQGSNTGELFF; CDR3nt: TGTGCCATCAGGCAGGGTAGCAACACCGGGGAGCTGTTTTTT
v_gene: TRBV5-1; d_gene: TRBD1; j_gene: TRBJ2-7; abundance: -; CDR3aa: CASSDKTGTGSYEQYF; CDR3nt: TGCGCCAGCAGCGACAAGACCGGGACAGGCTCCTACGAGCAGTACTTC
v_gene: TRBV15; d_gene: TRBD1; j_gene: TRBJ1-4; abundance: -; CDR3aa: CATSSMTGANEKLFF; CDR3nt: TGTGCCACCAGCAGTATGACAGGGGCTAATGAAAAACTGTTTTTT
v_gene: TRBV28; d_gene: TRBD1; j_gene: TRBJ1-5; abundance: -; CDR3aa: CASSYPDRGSHQPQHF; CDR3nt: TGTGCCAGCAGTTACCCAGACAGGGGGAGTCATCAGCCCCAGCATTTT
v_gene: TRBV14; d_gene: -; j_gene: TRBJ2-1; abundance: once; CDR3aa: CASSQDKDWYYNEQFF; CDR3nt: TGTGCCAGCAGCCAAGACAAAGACTGGTACTACAATGAGCAGTTCTTC
v_gene: TRBV5-1; d_gene: TRBD2; j_gene: TRBJ2-1; abundance: -; CDR3aa: CASSHRLAANPLNEQFF; CDR3nt: TGCGCCAGCAGCCACCGACTAGCGGCGAACCCCTTAAATGAGCAGTTCTTC
v_gene: TRBV18; d_gene: -; j_gene: TRBJ1-2; abundance: -; CDR3aa: CASSPSGDELRGYTF; CDR3nt: TGTGCCAGCTCACCGTCCGGGGATGAGCTCCGTGGCTACACCTTC
v_gene: TRBV28; d_gene: -; j_gene: TRBJ2-6; abundance: -; CDR3aa: CASREGINSGANVLTF; CDR3nt: TGTGCCAGCAGGGAGGGGATAAACTCTGGGGCCAACGTCCTGACTTTC
v_gene: TRBV7-9; d_gene: -; j_gene: TRBJ1-1; abundance: -; CDR3aa: CASSLVSGTGTEAFF; CDR3nt: TGTGCCAGCAGCTTAGTTTCGGGTACGGGCACTGAAGCTTTCTTT
v_gene: TRBV6-4; d_gene: -; j_gene: TRBJ2-5; abundance: -; CDR3aa: CASSDVETQYF; CDR3nt: TGTGCCAGCAGTGACGTAGAGACCCAGTACTTC
v_gene: TRBV19; d_gene: TRBD1; j_gene: TRBJ2-7; abundance: -; CDR3aa: CASSKIWDSAYEQYF; CDR3nt: TGTGCCAGTAGCAAGATCTGGGACAGCGCCTACGAGCAGTACTTC
v_gene: TRBV2; d_gene: TRBD1; j_gene: TRBJ1-3; abundance: few; CDR3aa: CASRGTVGNTIYF; CDR3nt: TGTGCCAGCAGGGGGACAGTTGGAAACACCATATATTTT
v_gene: TRBV2; d_gene: TRBD2; j_gene: TRBJ2-3; abundance: -; CDR3aa: CASSREGPPDTQYF; CDR3nt: TGTGCCAGCAGTCGGGAGGGCCCCCCAGATACGCAGTATTTT
v_gene: TRBV6-5; d_gene: TRBD2; j_gene: TRBJ2-7; abundance: -; CDR3aa: CASSYGRGVSYEQYF; CDR3nt: TGTGCCAGCAGTTACGGCCGGGGGGTCTCCTACGAGCAGTACTTC
v_gene: TRBV6-5; d_gene: -; j_gene: TRBJ2-7; abundance: -; CDR3aa: CASSYSHGYEQYF; CDR3nt: TGTGCCAGCAGTTACTCCCATGGGTACGAGCAGTACTTC
v_gene: TRBV6-1; d_gene: TRBD1; j_gene: TRBJ1-2; abundance: once; CDR3aa: CASSGDGTGGYYGYTF; CDR3nt: TGTGCCAGCAGTGGAGATGGGACAGGGGGCTACTATGGCTACACCTTC
v_gene: TRBV19; d_gene: -; j_gene: TRBJ2-2; abundance: -; CDR3aa: CAGGRANTGELFF; CDR3nt: TGTGCCGGGGGACGGGCAAACACCGGGGAGCTGTTTTTT
v_gene: TRBV25-1; d_gene: -; j_gene: TRBJ2-7; abundance: -; CDR3aa: CASSRGSYEQYF; CDR3nt: TGTGCCAGCAGTCGAGGATCCTACGAGCAGTACTTC
v_gene: TRBV5-6; d_gene: -; j_gene: TRBJ2-5; abundance: -; CDR3aa: CASSLWQTHQETQYF; CDR3nt: TGTGCCAGCAGCTTGTGGCAGACCCACCAAGAGACCCAGTACTTC
v_gene: TRBV19; d_gene: -; j_gene: TRBJ1-5; abundance: -; CDR3aa: CASSMARSVLPQHF; CDR3nt: TGTGCCAGTAGTATGGCTCGGTCTGTTTTGCCCCAGCATTTT
v_gene: TRBV10-1; d_gene: TRBD2; j_gene: TRBJ2-2; abundance: -; CDR3aa: CASSESLGLAAYTGELFF; CDR3nt: TGCGCCAGCAGTGAGTCTCTGGGACTAGCGGCTTACACCGGGGAGCTGTTTTTT
v_gene: TRBV7-3; d_gene: -; j_gene: TRBJ2-2; abundance: -; CDR3aa: CASSSPQSRELFF; CDR3nt: TGTGCCAGCAGCTCTCCCCAGAGTCGGGAGCTGTTTTTT
v_gene: TRBV5-1; d_gene: -; j_gene: TRBJ2-5; abundance: -; CDR3aa: CASSSQDSRETQYF; CDR3nt: TGCGCCAGCAGCTCCCAAGACAGTAGGGAGACCCAGTACTTC
v_gene: TRBV7-9; d_gene: -; j_gene: TRBJ1-2; abundance: few; CDR3aa: CATNAQQTNYGYTF; CDR3nt: TGTGCCACTAACGCCCAGCAAACTAACTATGGCTACACCTTC
v_gene: TRBV4-1; d_gene: -; j_gene: TRBJ1-2; abundance: once; CDR3aa: CASSQGVWDYSYGYTF; CDR3nt: TGCGCCAGCAGCCAAGGTGTCTGGGATTATAGCTATGGCTACACCTTC
v_gene: TRBV28; d_gene: -; j_gene: TRBJ2-3; abundance: -; CDR3aa: CASSSSSDTQYF; CDR3nt: TGTGCCAGCAGTTCCTCCTCAGATACGCAGTATTTT
v_gene: TRBV4-2; d_gene: -; j_gene: TRBJ2-2; abundance: -; CDR3aa: CASSGDSNTGELFF; CDR3nt: TGTGCCAGCAGTGGCGACTCGAACACCGGGGAGCTGTTTTTT
v_gene: TRBV15; d_gene: TRBD1; j_gene: TRBJ2-6; abundance: -; CDR3aa: CATSKTGVAGANVLTF; CDR3nt: TGTGCCACCAGCAAAACAGGGGTAGCTGGGGCCAACGTCCTGACTTTC
v_gene: TRBV28; d_gene: -; j_gene: TRBJ1-2; abundance: -; CDR3aa: CASSGGYGYTF; CDR3nt: TGTGCCAGCAGTGGGGGCTATGGCTACACCTTC
v_gene: TRBV5-1; d_gene: -; j_gene: TRBJ1-1; abundance: -; CDR3aa: CASSFGSESNTEAFF; CDR3nt: TGCGCCAGCAGCTTTGGGTCTGAGAGTAACACTGAAGCTTTCTTT